These 32 T cell receptor beta chains came from one sample sequenced in a study of T-cell reconstitution after alpha-beta-depleted transplantation in children. TCRbeta library preparation incorporated unique molecular identifiers. TCRdb re-called the PCR reads through MiXCR, storing one row per CDR3 protein. The table lists about 540,000 distinct CDR3 sequences, 15% to 20% of them singletons, with roughly 3.3% in the top ten. This specimen consisted of PBMCs from the stem cell graft donor, obtained from the stem cell graft. The receptors were sampled from a human donor who donated a stem cell graft to a child with acute lymphoblastic leukemia.

CDR3 sequence reads: CSAERELEPDTQYF. The CDR3 region has the DNA TGCAGTGCAGAGCGGGAGCTGGAGCCAGATACGCAGTATTTT. J is TRBJ2-3 and V is TRBV20-1; 8 bases align to TRBD2. CDR3 length: 14 residues. Germline loops: CDR1 DFQATT, CDR2 SNEGSKA (reference sequence). V lost 6 bases to trimming and J lost 4 bases; unmatched junction nucleotides: 9.

This clonotype was found a few times. The V gene is TRBV12-3 or TRBV12-4, the J gene TRBJ1-2; D might be TRBD1 (5 bases). Trimming removed 1 base at V and 7 bases at J, with 10 bases between. This CDR3 has 13 amino acids. The CDR3 reads CASSLVRAAGYTF. CDR3 nucleotides: TGTGCCAGCAGTTTAGTCAGGGCGGCTGGCTACACCTTC.

This clonotype has more than one count but fewer than ten. The chain is built from TRBV7-8 and TRBJ2-1; 8 nucleotides align to TRBD2. Germline CDR1 is SGHVS and CDR2 is FQNEAQ. Trimming cost V 3 bases and J 7 bases; bases outside gene matches: 11. The CDR3 covers 16 residues. Written as DNA, the CDR3 is TGTGCCAGCAGCTTCAAGCGGGAGAGGTGGCAGAATGAGCAGTTCTTC. Protein product: CASSFKRERWQNEQFF.

The V call is TRBV12-3 or TRBV12-4, the J call TRBJ1-3, with a tentative D call TRBD1 (5 bases). The CDR3 runs 14 residues. Trimming removed 5 bases at V and 4 bases at J, with 12 bases between. The CDR3 DNA follows: TGTGCCAGCAGTCGGGACTTCCTAGGAAACACCATATATTTT. Residues: CASSRDFLGNTIYF.

The chain employs TRBV24-1 and TRBJ2-2; 9 bases fit TRBD2. V dropped 6 bases and J dropped 4; count of bases not matched to a gene: 8. CDR3 size: 16 residues. The germline V gene has CDR1 KGHDR and CDR2 SFDVKD. CDR3 protein: CATSSPLAGSTGELFF. Here the CDR3 DNA reads TGTGCCACCAGTTCCCCACTAGCGGGTTCCACCGGGGAGCTGTTTTTT.

This clonotype was seen a few times. The chain uses TRBV12-3 or TRBV12-4 and TRBJ2-2; possible D gene TRBD1, 6 bases. Trimming pared 2 bases from V and 4 bases from J, leaving 11 bases between. This CDR3 comprises 15 residues. CDR3 DNA: TGTGCCAGCAGTTTACCAGGGGATTCCACCGGGGAGCTGTTTTTT. Protein sequence: CASSLPGDSTGELFF.

This clonotype was counted a few times. CDR3: CSAEGTGTAREPQHF. The DNA of the CDR3 is TGCAGTGCCGAGGGGACAGGGACAGCCCGTGAACCCCAGCATTTT. The rearrangement uses TRBV20-1 and TRBJ1-5, with 9 bases aligning to TRBD1. The V gene's germline CDR1 is DFQATT and CDR2 SNEGSKA (reference sequence). This CDR3 contains 15 residues. V gave up 6 bases and J gave up 10 bases; unmatched junction bases: 16.

This clonotype has just a few counts. This chain connects TRBV28 to TRBJ2-7; weak D call: TRBD1 (5 bases). The CDR3 contains 16 residues. Trimming shortened V by 2 bases and J by 1 base, and 15 bases separated the two germline ends. Germline V CDR1 and CDR2: MDHEN, SYDVKM. The CDR3 sequence is CASSLTIAGPSYEQYF. DNA for the CDR3: TGTGCCAGCAGTTTAACGATAGCAGGGCCTTCCTACGAGCAGTACTTC.

The CDR3 here is CATSRHRQSLSEETQYF. The CDR3, as DNA: TGTGCCACCAGCCGCCACCGACAGTCCCTATCTGAAGAGACCCAGTACTTC. The chain carries TRBV15 and TRBJ2-5; D perhaps matches TRBD1 (5 bases). CDR3 length: 17 residues. Trimming stripped 5 bases from V and 3 bases from J, with 22 bases between. The V gene's germline CDR1 is LNHNV and CDR2 YYDKDF (reference sequence).

This clonotype turned up a few times. V and J are TRBV24-1 and TRBJ2-1, with 9 bases aligning to TRBD1. V was clipped by 4 bases and J by 0 bases; unmatched bases: 6. Germline V gives CDR1 KGHDR, CDR2 SFDVKD. The CDR3 has 17 residues. CDR3 coding DNA: TGTGCCACCAGTGACCCCCGACAGGGGGGCTCCTACAATGAGCAGTTCTTC. Protein: CATSDPRQGGSYNEQFF.

This clonotype was observed a few times. The chain carries TRBV5-6 and TRBJ1-1, with D perhaps matching TRBD1 (5 bases). The length of the CDR3 is 14 residues. V lost 2 bases and J lost 5, with 13 bases in between. Germline values: CDR1 SGHDT, CDR2 YYEEEE. CDR3 residues: CASSFWGGETEAFF. The CDR3 bases are TGTGCCAGCAGCTTCTGGGGCGGTGAGACTGAAGCTTTCTTT.

This clonotype turned up a few times. V and J are TRBV5-1 and TRBJ2-1; 11 bases match TRBD1. The CDR3 is made up of 14 amino acids. V shed 3 bases and J 10 bases; nucleotides not matched to a gene: 6. The germline V gene encodes CDR1 SGHRS and CDR2 YFSETQ. CDR3 loop: CASSWTGGEGEQFF. CDR3 nucleotides: TGCGCCAGCAGCTGGACAGGGGGCGAGGGCGAGCAGTTCTTC.

This sequence joins TRBV7-9 and TRBJ1-1; no clear D. Deletions cut 1 base from V and 0 bases from J, with 6 bases between. In germline, CDR1 is SEHNR, CDR2 FQNEAQ (reference sequence). The CDR3 spans 14 residues. The CDR3 protein is CASSLGALNTEAFF. As DNA, the CDR3 is TGTGCCAGCAGCTTAGGGGCTCTGAACACTGAAGCTTTCTTT.

This clonotype was seen more than once but under ten times. The chain links TRBV12-3 or TRBV12-4 to TRBJ2-1, with D tentatively TRBD2 (5 bases). The CDR3 is 14 residues long. V was cut by 0 bases and J by 8 bases, with 11 bases left in between. The CDR3 protein is CASSLARAWDEQFF. CDR3 sequence (DNA): TGTGCCAGCAGTTTAGCGAGGGCCTGGGATGAGCAGTTCTTC.

In this sample, this clonotype turned up a few times. The chain employs TRBV6-1 and TRBJ1-3; the D is unclear. V was pared by 4 bases and J by 0 bases, with 10 bases between. Germline CDR1 reads MNHNS; CDR2 reads SASEGT. The CDR3 contains 15 residues. CDR3 amino acids: CASSATGISGNTIYF. The CDR3 bases are TGTGCCAGCAGTGCCACCGGCATCTCTGGAAACACCATATATTTT.

The chain recombines TRBV3-1 with TRBJ2-7; D unresolved. Germline V CDR1 and CDR2: LGHDT, YNNKEL (reference sequence). The V gene lost 3 bases and the J gene lost 6 bases, with 9 bases spanning the gap. This CDR3 contains 12 residues. Here the CDR3 DNA reads TGTGCCAGCAGCCACACTCCAGGCGAGCAGTACTTC. Its translation: CASSHTPGEQYF.

This clonotype was observed a handful of times. The V and J genes are TRBV12-3 or TRBV12-4 and TRBJ2-3; a weak D match, TRBD2 (6 bases). V dropped 7 bases and J dropped 9 bases, with 14 bases sitting between them. The CDR3 totals 12 residues. For the CDR3, the DNA is TGTGCCAGCACCGGAGGGCGGCCGACGCAGTATTTT. Its protein is CASTGGRPTQYF.

This clonotype turned up a few times. The V gene is TRBV5-1, the J gene TRBJ2-3; 14 bases line up with TRBD2. The CDR3 has 18 amino acids. V was pared by 4 bases and J by 2 bases, with 9 bases of the junction left unmatched. Germline loops: CDR1 SGHRS, CDR2 YFSETQ. CDR3 residues: CASSTPRLAGGITDTQYF. In nucleotides, the CDR3 is TGCGCCAGCAGCACACCCCGACTAGCGGGAGGGATCACAGATACGCAGTATTTT.

This rearrangement joins TRBV4-1 to TRBJ2-2; 13 nucleotides align to TRBD2. The CDR3 is made up of 16 amino acids. The V gene's germline CDR1 is MGHRA and CDR2 YSYEKL. Trimming took 4 bases from V and 5 from J; bases not matched to a gene: 4. The CDR3 sequence: CASSLRTSGSTGELFF. As DNA, the CDR3 is TGCGCCAGCAGCCTCCGGACTAGCGGGAGTACCGGGGAGCTGTTTTTT.

The rearrangement uses TRBV5-1 and TRBJ2-5; the D gene is possibly TRBD1 (6 bases). CDR1 is SGHRS, CDR2 YFSETQ, per germline. CDR3 length: 13 amino acids. The V end lost 3 bases, the J end lost 5 bases, and 11 bases lay between the germline ends. The CDR3: CASSWDNGETQYF. CDR3 nucleotide sequence: TGCGCCAGCAGCTGGGACAACGGGGAGACCCAGTACTTC.

Remarks on this clonotype: The junction shows a germline mismatch at one end, possibly a read error. The chain recombines TRBV9 with TRBJ2-3; 7 positions agree with TRBD2. The CDR3 is 17 residues long. Germline CDR1 SGDLS, CDR2 YYNGEE. This CDR3 is CASSPDSGVPSIDTQYF. CDR3 nucleotides: TGTGCCAGCAGCCCAGACAGCGGGGTTCCTAGCATAGATACGCAGTATTTT.

This clonotype was seen a handful of times. This chain uses TRBV20-1 with TRBJ2-5, with D possibly TRBD1 on 5 matching bases. Trimming removed 1 base at V and 4 bases at J, with 13 bases between. Germline V gene sequence: CDR1 DFQATT, CDR2 SNEGSKA (reference sequence). The CDR3 has 14 amino acids. The DNA of the CDR3 is TGCAGTGCTAGAGGGGTCCAGGGTCGAGAGACCCAGTACTTC. It is translated as CSARGVQGRETQYF.

The chain recombines TRBV11-2 with TRBJ2-1; TRBD2 aligns across 7 bases. The germline gives CDR1 SGHAT, CDR2 FQNNGV. CDR3 size: 13 residues. Trimming at V came to 5 bases and at J to 6 bases, leaving 4 bases not matched to a gene. The CDR3 nucleotides read TGTGCCAGCAGCCAATGGGGGGGCAATGAGCAGTTCTTC. This gives the protein CASSQWGGNEQFF.

This clonotype was seen a few times. The chain couples TRBV6-1 to TRBJ2-2; 10 bases align to TRBD1. This CDR3 has 18 residues. Germline V CDR1 and CDR2: MNHNS, SASEGT. V lost 5 bases, J lost 1 base, and 10 bases stayed unmatched. The CDR3 spells CASSPRIGTGENTGELFF. The CDR3 DNA follows: TGTGCCAGCAGTCCGAGAATAGGGACAGGGGAGAACACCGGGGAGCTGTTTTTT.

There are a few counts of this clonotype. V usage is TRBV19 and J usage is TRBJ2-1; D uncertain. V was clipped by 7 bases and J by 6 bases, with 16 bases between them. Per the germline V gene, CDR1 is LNHDA and CDR2 is SQIVND (reference sequence). The CDR3 is 14 residues long. This CDR3 reads CASKDAPGGNEQFF. CDR3 sequence (DNA): TGTGCCAGTAAAGACGCCCCCGGCGGCAATGAGCAGTTCTTC.

This clonotype came up a few times. This sequence joins TRBV14 and TRBJ2-7; TRBD1 is a possible D gene (6 bases). CDR1 and CDR2 (germline): SGHDN, FVKESK. This CDR3 spans 18 amino acids. The V end lost 3 bases, the J end lost 1 base, and 22 bases lay between the germline ends. This chain's CDR3 is CASSQARPGQVISYEQYF. CDR3 nucleotides: TGTGCCAGCAGCCAGGCCAGACCGGGACAAGTAATTTCCTACGAGCAGTACTTC.

This clonotype has more than one count but fewer than ten. The chain links TRBV9 to TRBJ2-1; a possible D gene is TRBD2 (5 bases). CDR3 length equals 14 residues. V dropped 0 bases and J dropped 13 bases, with 17 bases sitting between them. Per germline, CDR1 SGDLS and CDR2 YYNGEE. The CDR3 here is CASSVGLAEENQFF. The CDR3 region has the DNA TGTGCCAGCAGCGTAGGGCTAGCAGAAGAAAATCAGTTCTTC.

J is TRBJ2-2 and V is TRBV25-1, with D tentatively TRBD2 (6 bases). The CDR3 has 15 residues. The V gene lost 0 bases and the J gene lost 4 bases, with 9 bases spanning the gap. Germline assignment: CDR1 MGHDK and CDR2 SYGVNS. In DNA form, the CDR3 reads TGTGCCAGCAGTGAATATGGGGAGGCCACCGGGGAGCTGTTTTTT. Amino acid sequence: CASSEYGEATGELFF.

V gene TRBV2 combines with J gene TRBJ2-3; D is uncertain. CDR1 and CDR2 (germline): SNHLY, FYNNEI. The CDR3 runs to 15 residues. V lost 8 bases and J lost 2, with 17 bases in between. The CDR3, as DNA: TGTGCCAGCCTATTACCGGGCCAGACCACAGATACGCAGTATTTT. This encodes CASLLPGQTTDTQYF.

J is TRBJ2-1 and V is TRBV20-1; TRBD2 might be the D (5 bases). Germline V CDR1 and CDR2: DFQATT, SNEGSKA (reference sequence). The CDR3 is made up of 10 amino acids. CDR3 loop: CSRGYNEQFF. The CDR3 bases are TGCAGCCGGGGCTACAATGAGCAGTTCTTC.

This chain joins TRBV6-1 and TRBJ2-2; the D call may be TRBD1 or TRBD2 (5 bases each). The CDR3 covers 15 residues. Germline-derived CDR1 and CDR2 are MNHNS and SASEGT. With 6 bases removed from V and 4 bases from J, the gap between germline ends came to 15 bases. The CDR3 nucleotides read TGTGCCAGCAGCCTCGAGGGGCCGGGCACCGGGGAGCTGTTTTTT. It yields the protein CASSLEGPGTGELFF.

At least ten counts were recorded for this clonotype. The J gene is TRBJ2-2, the V gene TRBV20-1, with D uncertain. There are 13 residues in the CDR3. V gave up 5 bases and J gave up 1 base, with 8 bases separating them. CDR1 is DFQATT, CDR2 SNEGSKA, per germline (reference sequence). CDR3 nucleotides: TGCAGTGCTCCAAACAGGAACACCGGGGAGCTGTTTTTT. As protein: CSAPNRNTGELFF.